A single sample gave rise to the 20 T cell receptor beta chains below, sequenced in a study of blood T cell repertoires in COVID-19. Sequencing used immunoSEQ multiplex PCR; TCRdb keeps in-frame clones, though not all of them. The sample has hundreds of thousands of clones; about 87% are singletons. Input material: peripheral blood. The receptor source for this set is a woman aged 55-70 years with COVID-19, enrolled during active disease.

This chain joins TRBV6-6 and TRBJ1-1, with 8 positions matching TRBD1. The CDR3 is 14 residues long. V dropped 7 bases and J dropped 4; count of bases not matched to a gene: 8. CDR1 is MNHNY and CDR2 is SVGAGI in the germline V gene (reference sequence). CDR3 in DNA: TGTGCCAGCACCCTCGGACAGGGCGGCACTGAAGCTTTCTTT. Translated, it gives CASTLGQGGTEAFF.

The chain has TRBV3-1 (or the pseudogene TRBV3-2) and TRBJ2-7, with D hard to call. Germline V gene lookup returns CDR1 LGHDT and CDR2 YNNKEL (reference sequence). The V gene lost 4 bases and the J gene lost 2 bases, with 15 bases spanning the gap. The CDR3 contains 15 residues. The CDR3 sequence: CASSRRNSRAYEQYF. CDR3 sequence (DNA): TGTGCCAGCAGCCGACGAAATTCTCGGGCCTACGAGCAGTACTTC.

The gene calls are TRBV18 and TRBJ2-7, with TRBD2 matching 9 bases. The CDR3 runs 15 residues. V lost 6 bases and J lost 7; bases outside the gene matches: 13. Germline CDR1 and CDR2: KGHSH and LQKENI. The CDR3 DNA sequence: TGTGCCAGCTCTGCGGGACTAGCCGCCTTCGGGGAGCAGTACTTC. Residues: CASSAGLAAFGEQYF.

V usage is TRBV6-2 or TRBV6-3 and J usage is TRBJ2-3; possibly TRBD2 for D (5 bases). The CDR3 has 14 amino acids. Germline assignment: CDR1 MNHEY and CDR2 SVGEGT. Trimming removed 6 bases at V and 4 bases at J, with 14 bases between. CDR3 sequence reads: CASSPLDFPDTQYF. The CDR3 nucleotides are TGTGCCAGCAGCCCGTTGGACTTTCCAGATACGCAGTATTTT.

The chain is built from TRBV11-2 and TRBJ2-7; TRBD2 aligns across 13 bases. The trim removed 5 bases at V and 5 bases at J, leaving 6 bases unmatched. Germline-derived CDR1 and CDR2 are SGHAT and FQNNGV. This CDR3 has 15 amino acids. The CDR3 DNA follows: TGTGCCAGCAGCATCAGGACTAGCGGGGGCCACGAGCAGTACTTC. Its translation is CASSIRTSGGHEQYF.

The chain combines TRBV28 with TRBJ1-2; 9 bases map to TRBD1. From germline, CDR1 is MDHEN and CDR2 SYDVKM. J gave up 8 bases and V 6 bases, and 13 bases lay outside the gene matches. This CDR3 comprises 15 residues. The chain's CDR3 is CASSQGGTGFEGYTF. DNA of the CDR3: TGTGCCAGCAGCCAAGGGGGGACAGGGTTCGAGGGCTACACCTTC.

V and J are TRBV6-5 and TRBJ2-2; D remains ambiguous. The CDR3 has 11 amino acids. The V gene lost 4 bases and the J gene lost 6 bases, with 3 bases spanning the gap. CDR1 is MNHEY, CDR2 SVGAGI, per germline. The CDR3 DNA follows: TGTGCCAGCAGTTCAGCCGGGGAGCTGTTTTTT. This translates into CASSSAGELFF.

This chain uses TRBV6-5 with TRBJ2-7, with D possibly matching TRBD1 (6 bases). CDR1 and CDR2 from the germline V gene are MNHEY and SVGAGI. V was trimmed by 6 bases and J by 3 bases, leaving 15 bases between them. The CDR3 is 14 residues long. DNA of the CDR3: TGTGCCAGCAGCAGGAACAGGGTAGGCTACGAGCAGTACTTC. Translation gives CASSRNRVGYEQYF.

J is TRBJ1-2 and V is TRBV2, with D uncertain. The CDR3 is made up of 15 amino acids. Germline V CDR1 and CDR2: SNHLY, FYNNEI. Trimming shortened V by 1 base and J by 0 bases, and 9 bases separated the two germline ends. The CDR3 spells CASSEGRQANYGYTF. The DNA of the CDR3 is TGTGCCAGCAGTGAAGGGCGGCAAGCTAACTATGGCTACACCTTC.

This clone has more than one count but fewer than ten. The chain recombines TRBV7-9 with TRBJ2-7; D possibly corresponds to TRBD1 (5 bases). The CDR3 extends over 14 amino acids. Trimming cost V 8 bases and J 4 bases, with 18 bases left between them. Germline V lookup: CDR1 SEHNR, CDR2 FQNEAQ (reference sequence). CDR3 sequence reads: CASRPDSLQYEQYF. The CDR3 DNA is TGTGCCAGCCGACCCGACAGCCTGCAGTACGAGCAGTACTTC.

V usage is TRBV11-2 and J usage is TRBJ2-2; weak D call: TRBD1 (5 bases). Trimming shortened V by 6 bases and J by 5 bases, and 10 bases separated the two germline ends. Germline V gives CDR1 SGHAT, CDR2 FQNNGV. CDR3 size: 13 residues. The CDR3 protein is CASRWAGTGELFF. CDR3 nucleotides: TGTGCCAGCAGGTGGGCAGGGACCGGGGAGCTGTTTTTT.

J is TRBJ1-1 and V is TRBV9, with no clear D. V was pared by 4 bases and J by 0 bases, with 7 bases between. This CDR3 is 13 amino acids long. Germline CDR1 reads SGDLS; CDR2 reads YYNGEE. The CDR3 loop reads CASSSNMNTEAFF. CDR3 in DNA: TGTGCCAGCAGCTCCAACATGAACACTGAAGCTTTCTTT.

V usage is TRBV19 and J usage is TRBJ2-6; D ambiguous. This CDR3 has 13 amino acids. The germline V and J ends were trimmed by 5 bases and 3 bases, with 5 bases remaining between them. The germline CDR1 and CDR2 sequences are LNHDA and SQIVND (reference sequence). CDR3 region: CASSVLGANVLTF. DNA of the CDR3: TGTGCCAGTAGTGTACTTGGGGCCAACGTCCTGACTTTC.

CDR3 sequence: CASSSLTGNYGYTF. CDR3 in DNA: TGTGCCAGCTCCAGTCTGACAGGGAACTATGGCTACACCTTC. The V gene is TRBV2, the J gene TRBJ1-2; 7 nucleotides line up with TRBD1. CDR1 and CDR2 (germline): SNHLY, FYNNEI. Trimming cost V 8 bases and J 2 bases; bases outside gene matches: 8. The CDR3 runs 14 residues. The complete variable domain, with remaining parts taken from reference TRBV2 and TRBJ1-2, reads EPEVTQTPSHQVTQMGQEVILRCVPISNHLYFYWYRQILGQKVEFLVSFYNNEISEKSEIFDDQFSVERPDGSNFTLKIRSTKLEDSAMYFCASSSLTGNYGYTFGSGTRLTVV.

The chain couples TRBV6-1 to TRBJ2-5; D possibly corresponds to TRBD2 (5 bases). CDR3 length: 17 amino acids. Germline V gene sequence: CDR1 MNHNS, CDR2 SASEGT. V was shortened by 1 base and J by 0 bases, with 15 bases between the two germline ends. CDR3 in amino acids: CASSEGARPGNQETQYF. As DNA, the CDR3 is TGTGCCAGCAGTGAAGGAGCGCGGCCGGGGAACCAAGAGACCCAGTACTTC.

The chain recombines TRBV24-1 with TRBJ1-1, with TRBD1 as a possible D gene (6 bases). Germline-derived CDR1 and CDR2 are KGHDR and SFDVKD. The CDR3 covers 16 residues. Trimming removed 7 bases from V and 4 bases from J, with 21 bases in between. The CDR3: CATREPGTQRSTEAFF. In DNA, the CDR3 is TGTGCCACCAGGGAGCCAGGGACACAAAGGAGCACTGAAGCTTTCTTT.

V gene TRBV27 combines with J gene TRBJ2-7; D possibly corresponds to TRBD1 (5 bases). Per the germline V gene, CDR1 is MNHEY and CDR2 is SMNVEV (reference sequence). This CDR3 has 14 amino acids. The ends were cut back, 3 bases at V and 0 bases at J, with 9 bases in the middle. DNA for the CDR3: TGTGCCAGCAGTTTGTTCAGGGCCTCCTACGAGCAGTACTTC. Amino acids: CASSLFRASYEQYF.

Of note for this clone: This may stem from a read error, because a much larger clone lies one nucleotide away. At the DNA level, this CDR3 is encoded by other sequences in the same sample as well. The chain combines TRBV4-1 with TRBJ2-7; a weak D match, TRBD2 (5 bases). The length of the CDR3 is 17 residues. Germline V gene data show CDR1 as MGHRA and CDR2 as YSYEKL. As DNA, the CDR3 is TGCGCCAGCAGCCAAGGCGCCTTGAGGGATTCGACCTACGAACAGTACTTC. It specifies CASSQGALRDSTYEQYF.

The chain combines TRBV12-3 or TRBV12-4 with TRBJ2-7, with TRBD1 as a possible D gene (5 bases). The CDR3 runs to 13 residues. Trimming took 1 base from V and 2 from J, leaving 6 bases between them. As DNA, the CDR3 is TGTGCCAGCAGTTTAGGACAGACCTACGAGCAGTACTTC. This translates into CASSLGQTYEQYF.

The genes are TRBV5-5 and TRBJ2-5, with D possibly being TRBD1 (5 bases). This CDR3 region has 14 residues. Germline values: CDR1 SGHKS, CDR2 YYEKEE (reference sequence). V was cut by 1 base and J by 1 base, with 8 bases left in between. The CDR3 is CASSLPQGQETQYF. The CDR3 DNA sequence: TGTGCCAGCAGCTTGCCCCAGGGCCAAGAGACCCAGTACTTC. Combining the CDR3 with reference TRBV5-5 and TRBJ2-5 gives the whole variable domain DAGVTQSPTHLIKTRGQQVTLRCSPISGHKSVSWYQQVLGQGPQFIFQYYEKEERGRGNFPDRFSARQFPNYSSELNVNALLLGDSALYLCASSLPQGQETQYFGPGTRLLVL.